What follows are 10 T cell receptor beta chains derived from one specimen sequenced in a study of somatic mutations in cytotoxic T cells in rheumatoid arthritis. Libraries were prepared by immunoSEQ multiplex PCR; TCRdb keeps only in-frame clonotypes and omits some of them. The sample comprises some 11,000 clones, roughly four fifths of which are singletons, and more than 8% rests with the top ten. Sequencing input: CD8+ T cells sorted from blood. The source of these receptors is a woman aged 55-69 years with rheumatoid arthritis.

This clone has just a few counts. The chain couples TRBV4-2 to TRBJ1-2; D remains ambiguous. The CDR3 has 13 amino acids. V gave up 1 base and J gave up 6 bases, with 9 bases separating them. CDR1 is LGHNA and CDR2 is YNFKEQ in the germline V gene. The CDR3 region is CASSQAVDDGYTF. The CDR3 nucleotides read TGTGCCAGCAGCCAAGCTGTAGATGATGGCTACACCTTC.

This rearrangement joins TRBV6-6 to TRBJ1-2; D gene unclear. Looked up from germline, CDR1 is MNHNY and CDR2 is SVGAGI (reference sequence). Trimming left V 0 bases short and J 8 bases short, with 10 bases between. This CDR3 has 13 amino acids. For the CDR3, the DNA is TGTGCCAGCAGTTACTCGTCCGCGTCGGGCTACACCTTC. This encodes CASSYSSASGYTF.

The chain carries TRBV7-9 and TRBJ2-7; TRBD1 matches at 10 bases. V trimming: 5 bases; J trimming: 5 bases; junction bases outside the gene matches: 9. The CDR3 covers 15 residues. Germline assignment: CDR1 SEHNR and CDR2 FQNEAQ (reference sequence). CDR3 region: CASSPAGQGVHEQYF. CDR3 sequence (DNA): TGTGCCAGCAGCCCCGCCGGACAGGGGGTCCACGAGCAGTACTTC.

The V call is TRBV9, the J call TRBJ2-1, with D hard to call. Trimming left V 0 bases short and J 5 bases short, with 9 bases between. CDR3 length equals 14 residues. Germline assignment: CDR1 SGDLS and CDR2 YYNGEE. CDR3 coding DNA: TGTGCCAGCAGCGTAGCAGGCCGACACAATGAGCAGTTCTTC. Its protein is CASSVAGRHNEQFF.

The V call is TRBV5-6, the J call TRBJ2-7; TRBD2 might be the D (6 bases). With 4 bases removed from V and 5 bases from J, the gap between germline ends came to 16 bases. The CDR3 extends over 14 amino acids. Germline CDR1 SGHDT, CDR2 YYEEEE. CDR3 amino acids: CASSRGSSVHEQYF. CDR3 coding DNA: TGTGCCAGCAGCCGGGGGTCCTCGGTCCACGAGCAGTACTTC.

This clone was seen only once. The chain has TRBV9 and TRBJ1-1, with D perhaps matching TRBD1 (6 bases). The germline V gene has CDR1 SGDLS and CDR2 YYNGEE. This CDR3 region has 15 residues. The V gene lost 0 bases and the J gene lost 6 bases, with 15 bases spanning the gap. As DNA, the CDR3 is TGTGCCAGCAGCGTAGTGGGACACAGAAGCGCTGAAGCTTTCTTT. This translates into CASSVVGHRSAEAFF.

The V call is TRBV7-9, the J call TRBJ2-1; D possibly corresponds to TRBD2 (5 bases). Germline V gives CDR1 SEHNR, CDR2 FQNEAQ (reference sequence). With 5 bases removed from V and 10 bases from J, the gap between germline ends came to 12 bases. This CDR3 spans 12 amino acids. The CDR3 reads CASSLGRGEQFF. In DNA, the CDR3 is TGTGCCAGCAGCCTCGGACGAGGGGAGCAGTTCTTC.

This sequence joins TRBV28 and TRBJ1-6; no clear D gene. Germline V gives CDR1 MDHEN, CDR2 SYDVKM. The CDR3 has 15 residues. Trimming left V 6 bases short and J 10 bases short, with 19 bases between. CDR3 in DNA: TGTGCCAGCAGATCACCTGAGTTTTTTTTCTCACCCCTCCACTTT. This translates into CASRSPEFFFSPLHF.

The rearrangement uses TRBV16 and TRBJ1-3; the D is unclear. The CDR3 is 15 amino acids. V was shortened by 4 bases and J by 0 bases, with 10 bases between the two germline ends. Per the germline V gene, CDR1 is KGHSY and CDR2 is FQNENV. The CDR3 nucleotides read TGTGCCAGCAGCCCAGGTGGCATCTCTGGAAACACCATATATTTT. Protein sequence: CASSPGGISGNTIYF. Looking up the rest from reference TRBV16 and TRBJ1-3 gives the full variable domain: GEEVAQTPKHLVRGEGQKAKLYCAPIKGHSYVFWYQQVLKNEFKFLISFQNENVFDETGMPKERFSAKCLPNSPCSLEIQATKLEDSAVYFCASSPGGISGNTIYFGEGSWLTVV.

This clone is medium-sized within its sample. In DNA form, the CDR3 reads TGTGCCAGCAGTTTAGGGGGGGAAGCGGGAGCGCACAATGAGCAGTTCTTC. Protein sequence: CASSLGGEAGAHNEQFF. V and J are TRBV28 and TRBJ2-1; 8 bases map to TRBD2. The CDR3 consists of 17 residues. From germline, CDR1 is MDHEN and CDR2 SYDVKM. V lost 2 bases, J lost 5 bases, and 11 bases stayed unmatched.